What follows are 14 T cell receptor beta chains derived from one specimen sequenced in a study of human T cells and chemical hapten exposure. TCRdb reprocessed the RACE reads with MiXCR, giving one entry per CDR3 protein. The sample has about 46,000 distinct CDR3 sequences, about 3.9% seen once. The sample's time point: healthy volunteer bleed at 2 weeks. It was from unfractionated whole blood that total RNA was extracted. Sequencing used whole blood. The receptors stem from a female donor in good health. Some clones in this sample may be carry-over from other donors' samples.

This clonotype was found many times. The chain is built from TRBV30 and TRBJ2-7; tentative D call: TRBD2 (6 bases). The V gene's germline CDR1 is GTSNPN and CDR2 SVGIG (reference sequence). V was trimmed by 4 bases and J by 9 bases, leaving 16 bases between them. There are 12 residues in the CDR3. The CDR3 reads CAWTVGSGAQYF. The CDR3 nucleotides read TGTGCCTGGACTGTGGGTAGCGGAGCGCAGTACTTC.

This clonotype was seen ten or more times. The rearrangement links TRBV12-3 or TRBV12-4 to TRBJ1-3; D is ambiguous. Trimming pared 8 bases from V and 2 bases from J, leaving 13 bases between. This CDR3 has 14 residues. The CDR3 loop reads CASQLYPTGNTIYF. The CDR3 nucleotides read TGTGCCAGCCAGCTTTACCCTACTGGAAACACCATATATTTT.

This clonotype was observed many times. The gene calls are TRBV7-8 and TRBJ1-5, with TRBD1 as a possible D gene (5 bases). CDR1 SGHVS and CDR2 FQNEAQ come from the germline V gene. The V end lost 5 bases, the J end lost 10 bases, and 24 bases lay between the germline ends. The CDR3 sequence is 16 residues long. The DNA of the CDR3 is TGTGCCAGCAGCCTATGGGACGGAACAATATCAAGCCCCCAGCATTTT. It is translated as CASSLWDGTISSPQHF.

This clonotype was recorded many times. The V and J genes are TRBV7-2 and TRBJ2-3; D not resolved. There are 14 residues in the CDR3. The germline gives CDR1 SGHTA, CDR2 FQGNSA. V was trimmed by 5 bases and J by 4 bases, leaving 13 bases between them. This CDR3 is CASSVMNVADTQYF. The CDR3, as DNA: TGTGCCAGCAGCGTCATGAATGTTGCAGATACGCAGTATTTT.

This clonotype has ten or more counts. The chain joins TRBV2 to TRBJ1-4, with no clear D. Germline values: CDR1 SNHLY, CDR2 FYNNEI. V lost 5 bases and J lost 11, with 15 bases in between. The CDR3 contains 13 residues. The CDR3 DNA reads as TGTGCCAGCAGTATCCTCCACGCCGGGAAACTGTTTTTT. Its translation: CASSILHAGKLFF. Drawing the rest from reference TRBV2 and TRBJ1-4, the complete variable domain is EPEVTQTPSHQVTQMGQEVILRCVPISNHLYFYWYRQILGQKVEFLVSFYNNEISEKSEIFDDQFSVERPDGSNFTLKIRSTKLEDSAMYFCASSILHAGKLFFGSGTQLSVL.

Many counts were recorded for this clonotype. The chain links TRBV20-1 to TRBJ2-1, with TRBD2 identical over 11 bases. The germline V gene has CDR1 DFQATT and CDR2 SNEGSKA (reference sequence). This CDR3 spans 17 amino acids. The V gene end was trimmed by 2 bases and the J gene end by 0 bases; junction bases not matched to a gene: 6. The CDR3 DNA follows: TGCAGTGCTAGAAAACTAGCGGGGGCCAGCTCCTACAATGAGCAGTTCTTC. This codes for CSARKLAGASSYNEQFF.

By frequency in the sample, this clonotype is large. The chain recombines TRBV12-3 or TRBV12-4 with TRBJ2-3; possibly TRBD1 or TRBD2 for D (5 bases each). CDR3 length: 16 residues. V was trimmed by 5 bases and J by 3 bases, leaving 18 bases between them. The CDR3 DNA follows: TGTGCCAGCAGTGGGGGTCTGAGGCGGTGGACAGATACGCAGTATTTT. Its protein is CASSGGLRRWTDTQYF.

This clonotype was seen ten or more times. V and J are TRBV9 and TRBJ2-2; D gene uncertain. V was shortened by 0 bases and J by 5 bases, with 14 bases between the two germline ends. CDR3 length equals 16 residues. Germline-derived CDR1 and CDR2 are SGDLS and YYNGEE. The CDR3 DNA reads as TGTGCCAGCAGCGTAGAGGTGGGAATGCGGACCGGGGAGCTGTTTTTT. Amino acid sequence: CASSVEVGMRTGELFF. Using reference TRBV9 and TRBJ2-2 for the parts outside the CDR3, the full variable domain is DSGVTQTPKHLITATGQRVTLRCSPRSGDLSVYWYQQSLDQGLQFLIQYYNGEERAKGNILERFSAQQFPDLHSELNLSSLELGDSALYFCASSVEVGMRTGELFFGEGSRLTVL.

This clonotype was seen at least ten times. This chain joins TRBV6-1 and TRBJ2-2; 10 bases are shared with TRBD1. Losses at the gene ends were 9 bases for V and 3 bases for J; bases not matched to a gene: 7. Looked up from germline, CDR1 is MNHNS and CDR2 is SASEGT. This CDR3 has 15 residues. CDR3 residues: CASPGGTGDTGELFF. CDR3 nucleotide sequence: TGTGCCAGTCCTGGGGGGACAGGGGACACCGGGGAGCTGTTTTTT.

This rearrangement joins TRBV7-3 to TRBJ1-1, with D perhaps TRBD1 (6 bases). The CDR3 runs to 15 residues. V was trimmed by 1 base and J by 4 bases, leaving 13 bases between them. Germline CDR1 reads SGHTA; CDR2 reads FQGTGA. DNA for the CDR3: TGTGCCAGCAGCTTAATGCCCGGGGGCGGCACTGAAGCTTTCTTT. Translating it yields CASSLMPGGGTEAFF.

This clonotype was observed many times. This sequence joins TRBV6-6 and TRBJ2-1; 7 nucleotides line up with TRBD1. The trim removed 2 bases at V and 15 bases at J, leaving 19 bases unmatched. The CDR3 is 16 amino acids. Germline V gene sequence: CDR1 MNHNY, CDR2 SVGAGI (reference sequence). CDR3 loop: CASSYRPSGQFIFPFF. Written as DNA, the CDR3 is TGTGCCAGCAGTTACAGACCCTCGGGACAGTTTATTTTTCCGTTCTTC.

The sample holds many counts of this clonotype. The J gene is TRBJ2-1, the V gene TRBV12-3 or TRBV12-4; 7 bases match TRBD2. Germline trimming cut 6 bases from V and 3 bases from J; bases unmatched to any gene: 8. The CDR3 runs 15 residues. CDR3 loop: CASSAGDAGYNEQFF. CDR3 nucleotides: TGTGCCAGCAGCGCGGGGGATGCTGGCTACAATGAGCAGTTCTTC.

This clonotype was found many times. The CDR3 sequence is CASRGSLNEQFF. The DNA of the CDR3 is TGTGCCAGCAGGGGTAGCTTGAATGAGCAGTTCTTC. This chain uses TRBV6-5 with TRBJ2-1; unclear D gene. This CDR3 spans 12 amino acids. The V and J ends lost 6 bases and 7 bases respectively, with 10 bases between them. Germline V gives CDR1 MNHEY, CDR2 SVGAGI.

This clonotype has ten or more counts. The V and J genes are TRBV29-1 and TRBJ2-2, with 8 positions matching TRBD1. V lost 7 bases, J lost 3 bases, and 7 bases stayed unmatched. Germline CDR1 is SQVTM and CDR2 is ANQGSEA. The CDR3 is made up of 14 amino acids. In nucleotides, the CDR3 is TGCAGCGCTAGACCGGGACAGGACACCGGGGAGCTGTTTTTT. It is translated as CSARPGQDTGELFF.